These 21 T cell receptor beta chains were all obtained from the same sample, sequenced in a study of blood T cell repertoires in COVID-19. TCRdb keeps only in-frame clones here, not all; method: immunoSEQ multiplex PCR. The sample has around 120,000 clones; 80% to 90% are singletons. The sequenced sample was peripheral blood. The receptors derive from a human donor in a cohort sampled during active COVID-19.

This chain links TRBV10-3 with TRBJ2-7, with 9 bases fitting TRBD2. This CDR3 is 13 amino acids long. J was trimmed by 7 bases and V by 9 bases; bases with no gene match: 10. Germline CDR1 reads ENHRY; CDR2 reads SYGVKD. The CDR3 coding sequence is TGTGCCATAGTCGCTAGCGGGGCGGGAGAGCAGTACTTC. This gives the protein CAIVASGAGEQYF.

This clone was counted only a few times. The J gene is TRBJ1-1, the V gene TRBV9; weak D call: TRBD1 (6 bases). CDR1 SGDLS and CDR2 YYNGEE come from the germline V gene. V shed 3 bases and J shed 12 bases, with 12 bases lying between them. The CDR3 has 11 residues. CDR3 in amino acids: CASSAQGTPFF. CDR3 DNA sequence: TGTGCCAGCAGCGCTCAGGGGACGCCTTTCTTT.

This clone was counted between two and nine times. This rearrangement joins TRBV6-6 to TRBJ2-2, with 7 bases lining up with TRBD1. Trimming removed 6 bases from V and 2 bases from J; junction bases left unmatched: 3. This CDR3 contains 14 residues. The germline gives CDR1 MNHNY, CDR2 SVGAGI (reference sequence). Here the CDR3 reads CASSGQVNTGELFF. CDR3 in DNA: TGTGCCAGCAGCGGACAGGTCAACACCGGGGAGCTGTTTTTT.

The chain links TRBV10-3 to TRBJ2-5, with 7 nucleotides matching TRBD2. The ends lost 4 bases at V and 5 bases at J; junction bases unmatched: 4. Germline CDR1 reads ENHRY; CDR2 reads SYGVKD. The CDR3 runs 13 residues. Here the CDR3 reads CAISASGVETQYF. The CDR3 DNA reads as TGTGCCATCAGTGCGAGCGGGGTGGAGACCCAGTACTTC.

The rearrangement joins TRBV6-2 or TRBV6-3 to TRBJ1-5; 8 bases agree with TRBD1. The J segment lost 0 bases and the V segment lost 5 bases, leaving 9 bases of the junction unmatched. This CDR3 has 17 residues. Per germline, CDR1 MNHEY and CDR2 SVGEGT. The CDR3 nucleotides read TGTGCCAGCAGTAACCCGGACAGGGAACCTAGCAATCAGCCCCAGCATTTT. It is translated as CASSNPDREPSNQPQHF.

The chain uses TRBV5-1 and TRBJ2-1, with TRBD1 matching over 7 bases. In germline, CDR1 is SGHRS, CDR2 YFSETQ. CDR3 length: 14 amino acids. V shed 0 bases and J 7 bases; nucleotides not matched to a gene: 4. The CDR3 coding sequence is TGCGCCAGCAGCTTGGACAGGGGCGGGAATGAGCAGTTCTTC. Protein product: CASSLDRGGNEQFF.

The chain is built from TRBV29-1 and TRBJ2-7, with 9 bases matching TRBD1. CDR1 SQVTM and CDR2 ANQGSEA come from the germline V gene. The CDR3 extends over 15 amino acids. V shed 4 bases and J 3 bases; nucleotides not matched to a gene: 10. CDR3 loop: CSVVPGQGTYYEQYF. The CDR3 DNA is TGCAGCGTTGTCCCAGGACAGGGGACATACTACGAGCAGTACTTC.

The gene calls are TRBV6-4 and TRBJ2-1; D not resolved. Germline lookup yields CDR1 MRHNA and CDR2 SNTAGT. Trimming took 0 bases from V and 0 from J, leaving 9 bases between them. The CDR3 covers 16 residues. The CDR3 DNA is TGTGCCAGCAGTGACTCGGCGAGGAGCTCCTACAATGAGCAGTTCTTC. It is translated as CASSDSARSSYNEQFF.

The CDR3: CASRGQHYEQYF. In nucleotides, the CDR3 is TGTGCCAGCAGGGGACAGCACTACGAGCAGTACTTC. This chain connects TRBV2 to TRBJ2-7; the match to TRBD1 covers 7 bases. The CDR3 sequence is 12 residues long. CDR1 SNHLY and CDR2 FYNNEI come from the germline V gene. V lost 6 bases, J lost 3 bases, and 2 bases stayed unmatched.

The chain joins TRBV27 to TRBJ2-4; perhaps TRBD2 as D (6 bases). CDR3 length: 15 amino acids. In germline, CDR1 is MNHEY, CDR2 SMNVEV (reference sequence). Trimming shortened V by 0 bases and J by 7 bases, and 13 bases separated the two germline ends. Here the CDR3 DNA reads TGTGCCAGCAGTTTATCTATGGAGGGCGATAACATTCAGTACTTC. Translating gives CASSLSMEGDNIQYF.

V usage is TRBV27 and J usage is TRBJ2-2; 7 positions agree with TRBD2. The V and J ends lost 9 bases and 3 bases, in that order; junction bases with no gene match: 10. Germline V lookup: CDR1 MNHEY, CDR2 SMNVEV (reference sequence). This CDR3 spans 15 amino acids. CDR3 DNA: TGTGCCAGTTCTACCCTAGCGGTCCACACCGGGGAGCTGTTTTTT. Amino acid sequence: CASSTLAVHTGELFF.

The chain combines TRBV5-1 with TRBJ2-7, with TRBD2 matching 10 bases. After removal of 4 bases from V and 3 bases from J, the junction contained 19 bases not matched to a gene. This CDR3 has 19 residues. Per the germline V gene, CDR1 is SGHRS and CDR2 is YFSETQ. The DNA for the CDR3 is TGCGCCAGCAGCCCCCGCGGAGGAGCGGGGGGGCCTAGGGACTACGAGCAGTACTTC. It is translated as CASSPRGGAGGPRDYEQYF.

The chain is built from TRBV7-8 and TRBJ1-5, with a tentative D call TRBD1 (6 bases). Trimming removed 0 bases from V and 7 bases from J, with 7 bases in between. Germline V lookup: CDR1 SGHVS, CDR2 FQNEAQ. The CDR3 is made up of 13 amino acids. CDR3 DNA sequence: TGTGCCAGCAGCTTAGCGAGGGGGCAGCCCCAGCATTTT. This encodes CASSLARGQPQHF.

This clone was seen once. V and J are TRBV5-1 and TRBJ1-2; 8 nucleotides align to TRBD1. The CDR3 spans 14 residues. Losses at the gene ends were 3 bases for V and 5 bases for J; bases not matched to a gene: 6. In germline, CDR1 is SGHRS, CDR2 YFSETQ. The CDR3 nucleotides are TGCGCCAGCAGCTCAGGGGGCGCCGGGTATGGCTACACCTTC. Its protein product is CASSSGGAGYGYTF.

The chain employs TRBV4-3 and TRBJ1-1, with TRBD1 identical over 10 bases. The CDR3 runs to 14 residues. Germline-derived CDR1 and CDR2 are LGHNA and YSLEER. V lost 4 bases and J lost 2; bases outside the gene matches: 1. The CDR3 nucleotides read TGCGCCAGCAGCCGGACAGGGGGTAACACTGAAGCTTTCTTT. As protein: CASSRTGGNTEAFF.

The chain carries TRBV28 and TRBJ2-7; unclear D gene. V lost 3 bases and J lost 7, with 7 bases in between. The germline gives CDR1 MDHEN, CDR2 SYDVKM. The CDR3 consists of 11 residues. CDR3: CASSLRMEQYF. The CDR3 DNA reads TGTGCCAGCAGTTTGCGTATGGAGCAGTACTTC. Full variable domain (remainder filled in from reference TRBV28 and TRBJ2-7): DVKVTQSSRYLVKRTGEKVFLECVQDMDHENMFWYRQDPGLGLRLIYFSYDVKMKEKGDIPEGYSVSREKKERFSLILESASTNQTSMYLCASSLRMEQYFGPGTRLTVT.

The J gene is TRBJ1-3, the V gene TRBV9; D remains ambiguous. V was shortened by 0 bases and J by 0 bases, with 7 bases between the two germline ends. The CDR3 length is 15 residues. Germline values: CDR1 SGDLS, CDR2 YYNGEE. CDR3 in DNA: TGTGCCAGCAGCGTAGGGGGAGCCTCTGGAAACACCATATATTTT. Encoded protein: CASSVGGASGNTIYF.

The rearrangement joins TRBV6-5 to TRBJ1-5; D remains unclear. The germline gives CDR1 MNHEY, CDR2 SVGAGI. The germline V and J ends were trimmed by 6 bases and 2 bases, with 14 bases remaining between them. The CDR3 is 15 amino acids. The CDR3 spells CASREPGRGNQPQHF. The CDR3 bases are TGTGCCAGCAGGGAGCCTGGTCGTGGCAATCAGCCCCAGCATTTT.

CDR3 amino acids: CASSYRPQGANSPLHF. For the CDR3, the DNA is TGTGCCAGCAGTTACAGGCCACAGGGGGCGAATTCACCCCTCCACTTT. This chain connects TRBV6-6 to TRBJ1-6, with 9 bases lining up with TRBD1. CDR3 length equals 16 residues. The germline gives CDR1 MNHNY, CDR2 SVGAGI (reference sequence). V trimming: 2 bases; J trimming: 7 bases; junction bases outside the gene matches: 6.

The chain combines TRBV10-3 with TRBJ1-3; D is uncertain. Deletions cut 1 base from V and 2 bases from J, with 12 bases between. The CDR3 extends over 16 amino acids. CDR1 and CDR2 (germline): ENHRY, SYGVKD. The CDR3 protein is CAISEFLAETGNTIYF. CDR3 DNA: TGTGCCATCAGTGAGTTCCTGGCCGAAACTGGAAACACCATATATTTT.

This CDR3 reads CASSQDSRPQYF. Written as DNA, the CDR3 is TGTGCCAGCAGCCAAGACTCGAGGCCCCAGTACTTC. The rearrangement links TRBV3-1 (or the pseudogene TRBV3-2) to TRBJ2-5; the D is unclear. Trimming took off 0 bases at V and 9 bases at J, with 8 bases between the two ends. The CDR3 totals 12 residues. The V gene's germline CDR1 is LGHDT and CDR2 YNNKEL (reference sequence).